Listed below are T cell receptor beta chains from one sample, sequenced in a study of cytomegalovirus exposure and HLA in healthy donors. Repertoires were generated with immunoSEQ multiplex PCR, while TCRdb's copy carries only in-frame clones and drops some. The data contain approximately 210,000 clones, 82% of them singletons. Sequencing was carried out using PBMCs. The receptors stem from a man aged 40-50 years in good health and CMV-seropositive. Both conserved end residues are part of each CDR3. Fields, in order: CDR3 DNA, CDR3 protein, D gene, clone size, J gene, V gene. D genes are given only for firm matches. Only part of the rows carry a size: once, few, many, or a class if the clone is expanded.

CDR3nt: TGTGCCAGCAGTTACAGCAGGGGCGGTACTGAAGCTTTCTTT
CDR3aa: CASSYSRGGTEAFF
d_gene: NA
abundance: once
j_gene: TRBJ1-1
v_gene: TRBV6-5

CDR3nt: TGTGCCAGCAGCGTAGAACTAGCGGGCACTACGCAGTATTTT
CDR3aa: CASSVELAGTTQYF
d_gene: TRBD2
abundance: NA
j_gene: TRBJ2-3
v_gene: TRBV9

CDR3nt: TGTGCCTGGAGTGTGGGTGGAGCAGTCTACGAGCAGTACTTC
CDR3aa: CAWSVGGAVYEQYF
d_gene: NA
abundance: once
j_gene: TRBJ2-7
v_gene: TRBV30

CDR3nt: TGTGCCAGCAGCCAAGATTGGGCAGCAGGTGAAAAACTGTTTTTT
CDR3aa: CASSQDWAAGEKLFF
d_gene: NA
abundance: once
j_gene: TRBJ1-4
v_gene: TRBV14

CDR3nt: TGTGCCAGCAGCTCCGATCGGACAACCTACAATGAGCAGTTCTTC
CDR3aa: CASSSDRTTYNEQFF
d_gene: NA
abundance: NA
j_gene: TRBJ2-1
v_gene: TRBV7-3

CDR3nt: TGTGCCAGCAGCTTAATCCTAGCAGACGATACGCAGTATTTT
CDR3aa: CASSLILADDTQYF
d_gene: NA
abundance: NA
j_gene: TRBJ2-3
v_gene: TRBV7-3

CDR3nt: TGTGCCAGCAGTTTGACAGGGGGCCTGAACACTGAAGCTTTCTTT
CDR3aa: CASSLTGGLNTEAFF
d_gene: TRBD1
abundance: NA
j_gene: TRBJ1-1
v_gene: TRBV6-5

CDR3nt: TGTGCCAGTGGCGACGGGTTTAATGAAAAACTGTTTTTT
CDR3aa: CASGDGFNEKLFF
d_gene: NA
abundance: NA
j_gene: TRBJ1-4
v_gene: TRBV6-1

CDR3nt: TGTGCCAGCAGCCGTTCGCAGGGCGTTGATGAGCAGTTCTTC
CDR3aa: CASSRSQGVDEQFF
d_gene: NA
abundance: once
j_gene: TRBJ2-1
v_gene: TRBV4-2

CDR3nt: TGTGCCACTTCGCAGGGGGCGAATGAGCAGTTCTTC
CDR3aa: CATSQGANEQFF
d_gene: TRBD1
abundance: NA
j_gene: TRBJ2-1
v_gene: TRBV27

CDR3nt: TGTGCCAGCAGTTTAAGGCGTGTAGCGATGAACACCGGGGAGCTGTTTTTT
CDR3aa: CASSLRRVAMNTGELFF
d_gene: NA
abundance: once
j_gene: TRBJ2-2
v_gene: TRBV27

CDR3nt: TGTGCCAGCAGTGAATGGCGACTTACGAACACTGAAGCTTTCTTT
CDR3aa: CASSEWRLTNTEAFF
d_gene: NA
abundance: NA
j_gene: TRBJ1-1
v_gene: TRBV2

CDR3nt: TGTGCCAGCAGTCCCAGCGGGGGCACAGATACGCAGTATTTT
CDR3aa: CASSPSGGTDTQYF
d_gene: TRBD2
abundance: NA
j_gene: TRBJ2-3
v_gene: TRBV11-3

CDR3nt: TGTGCCAGCAGCTCGACAGGTGCAGATACGCAGTATTTT
CDR3aa: CASSSTGADTQYF
d_gene: NA
abundance: NA
j_gene: TRBJ2-3
v_gene: TRBV5-4

CDR3nt: TGTGCCAGCAGTTCGGGGGTTAACACTGAAGCTTTCTTT
CDR3aa: CASSSGVNTEAFF
d_gene: NA
abundance: few
j_gene: TRBJ1-1
v_gene: TRBV6-6

CDR3nt: TGTGCCAGCAGTCTGGGACAGGGTTTTGAAGCTTTCTTT
CDR3aa: CASSLGQGFEAFF
d_gene: TRBD1
abundance: few
j_gene: TRBJ1-1
v_gene: TRBV27

CDR3nt: TGTGCCAGCAGTCTGGGACAGGGTGGTGCTGAAGCTTTCTTT
CDR3aa: CASSLGQGGAEAFF
d_gene: TRBD1
abundance: NA
j_gene: TRBJ1-1
v_gene: TRBV6-1

CDR3nt: TGTGCCAGCAGTGAATGGTACGAGCAGTACTTC
CDR3aa: CASSEWYEQYF
d_gene: NA
abundance: NA
j_gene: TRBJ2-7
v_gene: TRBV2

CDR3nt: TGTGCCAGCAGCTTGAGGGGACAAGACGGAGATACGCAGTATTTT
CDR3aa: CASSLRGQDGDTQYF
d_gene: NA
abundance: few
j_gene: TRBJ2-3
v_gene: TRBV5-8

CDR3nt: TGTGCCACCAGCAGGGGGGCTAGCGGTTACACAGATACGCAGTATTTT
CDR3aa: CATSRGASGYTDTQYF
d_gene: NA
abundance: NA
j_gene: TRBJ2-3
v_gene: TRBV15

CDR3nt: TGCGCTACGGGAGTCAATCAGCCCCAGCATTTT
CDR3aa: CATGVNQPQHF
d_gene: NA
abundance: once
j_gene: TRBJ1-5
v_gene: TRBV6-5

CDR3nt: TGCGCCAGCAGCTCACGACTTACCGACACCGGGGAGCTGTTTTTT
CDR3aa: CASSSRLTDTGELFF
d_gene: NA
abundance: few
j_gene: TRBJ2-2
v_gene: TRBV5-1

CDR3nt: TGTGCCAGCAGAACGGGGTGGGAGACCCAGTACTTC
CDR3aa: CASRTGWETQYF
d_gene: NA
abundance: NA
j_gene: TRBJ2-5
v_gene: TRBV6-6

CDR3nt: TGCGCCAGCAGCTGGCCCAGCTCCTACAATGAGCAGTTCTTC
CDR3aa: CASSWPSSYNEQFF
d_gene: NA
abundance: NA
j_gene: TRBJ2-1
v_gene: TRBV5-1

CDR3nt: TGTGCCAGCAGCGTAGATCCGGGACAGGCAACGCAGACCCAGTACTTC
CDR3aa: CASSVDPGQATQTQYF
d_gene: TRBD1
abundance: NA
j_gene: TRBJ2-5
v_gene: TRBV9

CDR3nt: TGTGCCAGCAGCCCCCGGGGGGGCCCCTATGGCTACACCTTC
CDR3aa: CASSPRGGPYGYTF
d_gene: NA
abundance: NA
j_gene: TRBJ1-2
v_gene: TRBV7-6

CDR3nt: TGTGCCAGCAGCTTGGCCGGTCAGGGAATTGCGACTGAAGCTTTCTTT
CDR3aa: CASSLAGQGIATEAFF
d_gene: NA
abundance: NA
j_gene: TRBJ1-1
v_gene: TRBV5-4

CDR3nt: TGTGCCAGCAGCTTAAGACTAGCGGGAACCAATGAGCAATTCTTC
CDR3aa: CASSLRLAGTNEQFF
d_gene: TRBD2
abundance: NA
j_gene: TRBJ2-1
v_gene: TRBV13

CDR3nt: TGTGCCAGTACCTCAGATCGAGGAGGGCGCTACGAGCAGTACTTC
CDR3aa: CASTSDRGGRYEQYF
d_gene: NA
abundance: NA
j_gene: TRBJ2-7
v_gene: TRBV19

CDR3nt: TGTGCCAGCAGCTTGACGGGCGGCGGGAAGGTAGCTTTCTTT
CDR3aa: CASSLTGGGKVAFF
d_gene: NA
abundance: NA
j_gene: TRBJ1-1
v_gene: TRBV13

CDR3nt: TGTGCCAGCACCATCAACAGGGGTATTAGGAACACCGGGGAGCTGTTTTTT
CDR3aa: CASTINRGIRNTGELFF
d_gene: TRBD1
abundance: NA
j_gene: TRBJ2-2
v_gene: TRBV27

CDR3nt: TGTGCCAGCAGTGAATTTGTAGGCACAGATACGCAGTATTTT
CDR3aa: CASSEFVGTDTQYF
d_gene: NA
abundance: NA
j_gene: TRBJ2-3
v_gene: TRBV6-1

CDR3nt: TGTGCCAGCAGCCCCAGGGGGCTAGCGGGAAGCTACGAGCAGTACTTC
CDR3aa: CASSPRGLAGSYEQYF
d_gene: NA
abundance: NA
j_gene: TRBJ2-7
v_gene: TRBV9

CDR3nt: TGTGCCAGCAAACTCAGGGGGGAAAGCAATCAGCCCCAGCATTTT
CDR3aa: CASKLRGESNQPQHF
d_gene: TRBD1
abundance: NA
j_gene: TRBJ1-5
v_gene: TRBV6-1

CDR3nt: TGTGCCTGGAGTCCCGCGAACACCGGGGAGCTGTTTTTT
CDR3aa: CAWSPANTGELFF
d_gene: NA
abundance: NA
j_gene: TRBJ2-2
v_gene: TRBV30

CDR3nt: TGTGCCAGCAACCGAGCGGGAGTTAACTACGAGCAGTACTTC
CDR3aa: CASNRAGVNYEQYF
d_gene: TRBD2
abundance: NA
j_gene: TRBJ2-7
v_gene: TRBV2

CDR3nt: TGCGCCAGCAGGACCGGGACTAGCGGGAGTCCTTTGTTAGCTGAGCAGTTCTTC
CDR3aa: CASRTGTSGSPLLAEQFF
d_gene: TRBD2
abundance: NA
j_gene: TRBJ2-1
v_gene: TRBV5-1

CDR3nt: TGTGCCAGCAGTTTGCGGGACAGGGGAGCCTACGAGCAGTACTTC
CDR3aa: CASSLRDRGAYEQYF
d_gene: TRBD1
abundance: NA
j_gene: TRBJ2-7
v_gene: TRBV27

CDR3nt: TGTGCCAGCAGCCGGATCAGGGGAGCAGGGGGCGGCAACTATGGCTACACCTTC
CDR3aa: CASSRIRGAGGGNYGYTF
d_gene: TRBD1
abundance: NA
j_gene: TRBJ1-2
v_gene: TRBV5-6

CDR3nt: TGTGCCAGCTCACCACAGGAGGAGCATAACTATGGCTACACCTTC
CDR3aa: CASSPQEEHNYGYTF
d_gene: NA
abundance: NA
j_gene: TRBJ1-2
v_gene: TRBV18

CDR3nt: TGTGCCAGCAGCGCCGCCGGGACTAGCGGAGTCACAGATACGCAGTATTTT
CDR3aa: CASSAAGTSGVTDTQYF
d_gene: TRBD2
abundance: once
j_gene: TRBJ2-3
v_gene: TRBV7-8

CDR3nt: TGTGCCAGCAGCTTAGTTGCCGGGATCTACAATGAGCAGTTCTTC
CDR3aa: CASSLVAGIYNEQFF
d_gene: NA
abundance: NA
j_gene: TRBJ2-1
v_gene: TRBV11-3

CDR3nt: TGCGCCAGCAGCTTGTACGGGGGGACTGAAGCTTTCTTT
CDR3aa: CASSLYGGTEAFF
d_gene: NA
abundance: NA
j_gene: TRBJ1-1
v_gene: TRBV5-1

CDR3nt: TGTGCTAGCAGCCCTTCTAGCGGGAGAGGGAATGAGCAGTTCTTC
CDR3aa: CASSPSSGRGNEQFF
d_gene: TRBD2
abundance: NA
j_gene: TRBJ2-1
v_gene: TRBV7-7

CDR3nt: TGTGCCAGCACCCTCGGGGGGGCCTCCTACAATGAGCAGTTCTTC
CDR3aa: CASTLGGASYNEQFF
d_gene: TRBD2
abundance: NA
j_gene: TRBJ2-1
v_gene: TRBV27

CDR3nt: TGTGCCAGCAGCCCCCGGACTAGCGGGAGGAAGGGCGAGCAGTACTTC
CDR3aa: CASSPRTSGRKGEQYF
d_gene: TRBD2
abundance: NA
j_gene: TRBJ2-7
v_gene: TRBV7-9

CDR3nt: TGTGCCAGCAGCTTGGGACTAGCGGTTACTGGGGCCAACGTCCTGACTTTC
CDR3aa: CASSLGLAVTGANVLTF
d_gene: TRBD2
abundance: NA
j_gene: TRBJ2-6
v_gene: TRBV11-2

CDR3nt: TGTGCCTGGAGTCCGGGTAAGGCACTGAACACTGAAGCTTTCTTT
CDR3aa: CAWSPGKALNTEAFF
d_gene: NA
abundance: NA
j_gene: TRBJ1-1
v_gene: TRBV30

CDR3nt: TGTGCCAGCAGCCCAGGACAGGGAGGCTATGGCTACACCTTC
CDR3aa: CASSPGQGGYGYTF
d_gene: TRBD1
abundance: NA
j_gene: TRBJ1-2
v_gene: TRBV9

CDR3nt: TGTGCCTGGAGTGTAGACACTAGCGGGAGTACCTACAATGAGCAGTTCTTC
CDR3aa: CAWSVDTSGSTYNEQFF
d_gene: TRBD2
abundance: NA
j_gene: TRBJ2-1
v_gene: TRBV30

CDR3nt: TGTGCCAGCAGAGCTAGGTGGCAGTCCTACAATGAGCAGTTCTTC
CDR3aa: CASRARWQSYNEQFF
d_gene: NA
abundance: NA
j_gene: TRBJ2-1
v_gene: TRBV27